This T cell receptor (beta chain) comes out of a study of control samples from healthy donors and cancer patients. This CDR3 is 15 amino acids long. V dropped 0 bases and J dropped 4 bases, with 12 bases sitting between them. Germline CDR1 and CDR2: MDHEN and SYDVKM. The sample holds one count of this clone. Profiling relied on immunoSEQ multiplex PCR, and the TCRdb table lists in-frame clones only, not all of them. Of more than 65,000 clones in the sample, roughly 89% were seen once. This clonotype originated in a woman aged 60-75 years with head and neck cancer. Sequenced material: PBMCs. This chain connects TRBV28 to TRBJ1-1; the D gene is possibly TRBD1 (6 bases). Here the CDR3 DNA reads TGTGCCAGCAGTTTATGGGGGGGCCGGATCACTGAAGCTTTCTTT. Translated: CASSLWGGRITEAFF.